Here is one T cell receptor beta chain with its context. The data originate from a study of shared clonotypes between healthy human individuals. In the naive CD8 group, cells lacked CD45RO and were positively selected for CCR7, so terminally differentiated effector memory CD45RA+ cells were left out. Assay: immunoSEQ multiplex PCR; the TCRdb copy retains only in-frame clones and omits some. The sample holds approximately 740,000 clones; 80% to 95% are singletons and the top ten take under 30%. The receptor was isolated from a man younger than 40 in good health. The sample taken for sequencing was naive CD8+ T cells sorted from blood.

The CDR3 DNA is TGTGCCAGCAGTTTACTAGCGGGACGGACAGATACGCAGTATTTT. This codes for CASSLLAGRTDTQYF. The J gene is TRBJ2-3, the V gene TRBV28; 9 bases agree with TRBD2. The trim removed 2 bases at V and 3 bases at J, leaving 3 bases unmatched. The CDR3 loop spans 15 amino acids. Germline values: CDR1 MDHEN, CDR2 SYDVKM.